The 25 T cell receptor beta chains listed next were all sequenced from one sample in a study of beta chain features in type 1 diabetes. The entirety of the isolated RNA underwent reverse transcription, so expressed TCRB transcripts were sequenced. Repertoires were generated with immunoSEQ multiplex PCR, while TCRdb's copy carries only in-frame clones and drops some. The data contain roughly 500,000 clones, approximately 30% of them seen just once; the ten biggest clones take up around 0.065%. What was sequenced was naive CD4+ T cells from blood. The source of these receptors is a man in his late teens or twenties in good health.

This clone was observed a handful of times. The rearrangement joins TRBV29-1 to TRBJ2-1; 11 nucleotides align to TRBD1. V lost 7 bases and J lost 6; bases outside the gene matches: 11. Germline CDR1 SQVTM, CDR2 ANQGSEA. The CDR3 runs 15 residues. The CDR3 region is CSAGTGQGASNEQFF. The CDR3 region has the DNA TGCAGCGCCGGCACCGGACAGGGGGCATCCAATGAGCAGTTCTTC.

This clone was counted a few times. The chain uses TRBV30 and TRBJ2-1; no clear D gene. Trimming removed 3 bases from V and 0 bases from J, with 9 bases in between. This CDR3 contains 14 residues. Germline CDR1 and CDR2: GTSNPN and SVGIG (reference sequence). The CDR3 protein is CAWRAAGSYNEQFF. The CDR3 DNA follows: TGTGCCTGGAGGGCGGCCGGCTCCTACAATGAGCAGTTCTTC.

In DNA, the CDR3 is TGTGCCAGCAGTTTACTAGCGGGAGGTGAGACCCAGTACTTC. It codes for CASSLLAGGETQYF. The gene calls are TRBV6-6 and TRBJ2-5, with 12 bases that match TRBD2. Germline CDR1 and CDR2: MNHNY and SVGAGI (reference sequence). The ends lost 4 bases at V and 5 bases at J; junction bases unmatched: 2. The CDR3 has 14 amino acids.

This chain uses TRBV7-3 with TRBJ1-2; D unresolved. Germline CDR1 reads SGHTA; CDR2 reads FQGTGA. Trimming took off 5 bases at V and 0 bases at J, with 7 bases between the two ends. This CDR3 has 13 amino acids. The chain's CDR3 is CASSRDTNYGYTF. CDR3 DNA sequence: TGTGCCAGCAGCAGAGACACTAACTATGGCTACACCTTC.

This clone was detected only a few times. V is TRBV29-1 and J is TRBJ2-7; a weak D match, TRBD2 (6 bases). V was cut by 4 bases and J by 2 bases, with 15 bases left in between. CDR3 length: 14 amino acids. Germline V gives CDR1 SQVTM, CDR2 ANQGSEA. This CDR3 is CSVGRASATYEQYF. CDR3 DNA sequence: TGCAGCGTTGGGAGGGCTAGCGCTACCTACGAGCAGTACTTC.

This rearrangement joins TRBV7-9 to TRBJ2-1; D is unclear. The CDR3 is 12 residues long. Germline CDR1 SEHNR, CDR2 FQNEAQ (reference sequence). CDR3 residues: CASLKGGNEQFF. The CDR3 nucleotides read TGTGCTTCGCTTAAGGGCGGCAATGAGCAGTTCTTC.

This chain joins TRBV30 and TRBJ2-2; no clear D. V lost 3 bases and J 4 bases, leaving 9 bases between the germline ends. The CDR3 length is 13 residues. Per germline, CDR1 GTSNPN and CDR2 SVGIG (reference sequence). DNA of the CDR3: TGTGCCTGGAGCCAGGCGTTCACCGGGGAGCTGTTTTTT. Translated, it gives CAWSQAFTGELFF.

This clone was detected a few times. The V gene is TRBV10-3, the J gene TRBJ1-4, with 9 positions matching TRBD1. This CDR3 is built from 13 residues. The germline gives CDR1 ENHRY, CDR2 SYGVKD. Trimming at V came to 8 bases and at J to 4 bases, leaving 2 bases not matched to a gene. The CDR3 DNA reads TGTGCCATCGCGGGACAGGGTAATGAAAAACTGTTTTTT. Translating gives CAIAGQGNEKLFF.

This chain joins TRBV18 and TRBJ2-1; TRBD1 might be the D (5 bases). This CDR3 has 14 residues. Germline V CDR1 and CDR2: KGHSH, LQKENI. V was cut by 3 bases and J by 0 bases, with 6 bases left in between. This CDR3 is CASSPTASYNEQFF. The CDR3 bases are TGTGCCAGCTCACCGACAGCCTCCTACAATGAGCAGTTCTTC.

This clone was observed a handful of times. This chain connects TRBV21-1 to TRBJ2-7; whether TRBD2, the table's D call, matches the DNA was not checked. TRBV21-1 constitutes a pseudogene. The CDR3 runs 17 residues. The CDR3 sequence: CASSKPTLAGGCYEQYF. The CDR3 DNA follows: TGTGCCAGCAGCAAACCAACGCTAGCGGGAGGCTGTTACGAGCAGTACTTC.

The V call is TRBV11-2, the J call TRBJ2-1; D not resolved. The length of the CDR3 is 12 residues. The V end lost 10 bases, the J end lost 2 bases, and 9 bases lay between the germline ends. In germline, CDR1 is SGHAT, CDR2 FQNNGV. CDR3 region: CATSVPYNEQFF. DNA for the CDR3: TGTGCCACCTCTGTACCCTACAATGAGCAGTTCTTC. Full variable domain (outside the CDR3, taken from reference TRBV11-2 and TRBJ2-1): EAGVAQSPRYKIIEKRQSVAFWCNPISGHATLYWYQQILGQGPKLLIQFQNNGVVDDSQLPKDRFSAERLKGVDSTLKIQPAKLEDSAVYLCATSVPYNEQFFGPGTRLTVL.

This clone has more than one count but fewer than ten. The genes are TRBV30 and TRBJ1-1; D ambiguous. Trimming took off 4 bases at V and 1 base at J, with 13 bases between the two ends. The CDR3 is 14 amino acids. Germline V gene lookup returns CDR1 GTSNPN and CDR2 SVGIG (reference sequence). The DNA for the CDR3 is TGTGCCTGGATAACGACAATAACGAACACTGAAGCTTTCTTT. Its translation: CAWITTITNTEAFF.

CDR3 amino acids: CASSYSKRDIETQYF. In DNA, the CDR3 is TGTGCCAGCAGTTACTCGAAGCGGGATATCGAGACCCAGTACTTC. The V and J genes are TRBV6-5 and TRBJ2-5, with TRBD2 identical over 7 bases. Germline-derived CDR1 and CDR2 are MNHEY and SVGAGI. The junction had 6 bases not matched to a gene; V was cut back by 0 bases and J by 5 bases. The CDR3 runs 15 residues.

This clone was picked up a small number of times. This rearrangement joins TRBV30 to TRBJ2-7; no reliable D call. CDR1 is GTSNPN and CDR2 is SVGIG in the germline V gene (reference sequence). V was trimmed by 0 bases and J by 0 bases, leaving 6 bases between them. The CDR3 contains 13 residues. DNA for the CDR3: TGTGCCTGGAGTGTGGCGAGCTCCTACGAGCAGTACTTC. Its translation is CAWSVASSYEQYF.

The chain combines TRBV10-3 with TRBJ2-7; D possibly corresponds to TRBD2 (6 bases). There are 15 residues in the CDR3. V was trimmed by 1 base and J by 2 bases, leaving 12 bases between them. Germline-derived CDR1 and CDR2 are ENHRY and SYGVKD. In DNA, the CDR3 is TGTGCCATCAGTGAGTGGCGGGAAGACCCCTACGAGCAGTACTTC. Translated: CAISEWREDPYEQYF.

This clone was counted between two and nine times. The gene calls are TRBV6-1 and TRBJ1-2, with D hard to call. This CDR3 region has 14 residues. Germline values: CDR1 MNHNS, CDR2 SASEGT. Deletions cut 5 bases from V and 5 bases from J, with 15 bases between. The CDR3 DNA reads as TGTGCCAGCAGTTCGGTAAATGCAGTATATGGCTACACCTTC. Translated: CASSSVNAVYGYTF.

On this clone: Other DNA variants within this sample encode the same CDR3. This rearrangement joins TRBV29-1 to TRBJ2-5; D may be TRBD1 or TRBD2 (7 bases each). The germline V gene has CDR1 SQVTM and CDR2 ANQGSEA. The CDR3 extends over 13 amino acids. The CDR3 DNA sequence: TGCAGTGTACGACAGGGAGGGCGAGAGACCCAGTACTTC. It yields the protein CSVRQGGRETQYF.

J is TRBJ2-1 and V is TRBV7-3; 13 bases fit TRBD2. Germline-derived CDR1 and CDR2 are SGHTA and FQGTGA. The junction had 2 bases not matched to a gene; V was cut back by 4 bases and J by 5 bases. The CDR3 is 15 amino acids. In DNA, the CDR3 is TGTGCCAGCAGCTCCGGGACTAGCGGGAACAATGAGCAGTTCTTC. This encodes CASSSGTSGNNEQFF.

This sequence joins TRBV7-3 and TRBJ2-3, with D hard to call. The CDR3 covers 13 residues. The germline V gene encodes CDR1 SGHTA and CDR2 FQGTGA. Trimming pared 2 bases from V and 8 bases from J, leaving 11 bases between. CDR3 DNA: TGTGCCAGCAGCTTAGGGCCACCAGGTACGCAGTATTTT. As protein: CASSLGPPGTQYF.

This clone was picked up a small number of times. The CDR3 DNA follows: TGTGCCAGCAGCTTAGTCGGGACTCCGAACACCGGGGAGCTGTTTTTT. This translates into CASSLVGTPNTGELFF. This chain joins TRBV7-2 and TRBJ2-2; maybe TRBD2 (6 bases). The germline V gene encodes CDR1 SGHTA and CDR2 FQGNSA. V lost 1 base to trimming and J lost 0 bases, with 9 bases between them. CDR3 size: 16 residues.

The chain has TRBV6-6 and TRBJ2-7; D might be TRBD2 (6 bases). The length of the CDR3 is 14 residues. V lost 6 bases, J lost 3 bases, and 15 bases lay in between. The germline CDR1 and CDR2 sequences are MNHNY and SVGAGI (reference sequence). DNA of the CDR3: TGTGCCAGCAGGCAGATCGGGAGAGGCTACGAGCAGTACTTC. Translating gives CASRQIGRGYEQYF.

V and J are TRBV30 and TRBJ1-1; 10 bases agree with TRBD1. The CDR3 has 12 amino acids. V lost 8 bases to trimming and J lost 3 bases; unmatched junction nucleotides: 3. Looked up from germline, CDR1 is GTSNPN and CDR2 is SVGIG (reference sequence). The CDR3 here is CAGGQGHTEAFF. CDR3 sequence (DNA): TGTGCCGGGGGACAGGGGCACACTGAAGCTTTCTTT.

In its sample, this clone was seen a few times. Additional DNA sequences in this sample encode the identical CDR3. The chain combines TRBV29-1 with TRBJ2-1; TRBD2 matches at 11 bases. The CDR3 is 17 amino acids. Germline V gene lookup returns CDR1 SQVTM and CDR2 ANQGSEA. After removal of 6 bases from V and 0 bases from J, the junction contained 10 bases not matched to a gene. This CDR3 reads CSVAGLAGGSSYNEQFF. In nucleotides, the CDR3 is TGCAGCGTCGCAGGGCTAGCGGGAGGAAGCTCCTACAATGAGCAGTTCTTC.

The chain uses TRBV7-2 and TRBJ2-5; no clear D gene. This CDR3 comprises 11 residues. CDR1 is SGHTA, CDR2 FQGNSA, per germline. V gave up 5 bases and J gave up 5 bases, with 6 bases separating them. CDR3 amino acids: CASSPAETQYF. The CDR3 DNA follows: TGTGCCAGCAGCCCAGCTGAGACCCAGTACTTC.

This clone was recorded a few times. For the CDR3, the DNA is TGTGCCTGGAACGGTAGGGGCGGACCCTACGAGCAGTACTTC. This gives the protein CAWNGRGGPYEQYF. The rearrangement joins TRBV30 to TRBJ2-7; possibly TRBD1 for D (5 bases). CDR3 length: 14 residues. Germline values: CDR1 GTSNPN, CDR2 SVGIG (reference sequence). With 4 bases removed from V and 2 bases from J, the gap between germline ends came to 15 bases.